The TCR beta chain described here comes from a study of blood T cell repertoires in COVID-19. Study-wide context: PBMCs, B-cell-depleted T cells, or T cells were the source of the cDNA or gDNA that made up the material.

Per the authors' pipeline: It was from reference gene primer amplification that nucleated cell counts were estimated. This table comes from immunoSEQ multiplex PCR, and its TCRdb copy is limited to in-frame clones, with some not included. The V and J calls and the clone size are those of that table, but D and trimming were determined from the DNA. The sample lists around 99,000 clones, less than 85% occurring once. The germline CDR1 and CDR2 sequences are LNHNV and YYDKDF (reference sequence). V was cut by 5 bases and J by 4 bases, with 17 bases left in between. The CDR3 covers 15 residues. The clonotype comes from a man between 50 and 59 years old who had recovered from COVID-19. Sequenced input: peripheral blood. J is TRBJ2-5 and V is TRBV15; D possibly corresponds to TRBD2 (6 bases). CDR3 coding DNA: TGTGCCACCAGCCGCGGGACTGGGGGTGCAGAGACCCAGTACTTC. Translated, it gives CATSRGTGGAETQYF.